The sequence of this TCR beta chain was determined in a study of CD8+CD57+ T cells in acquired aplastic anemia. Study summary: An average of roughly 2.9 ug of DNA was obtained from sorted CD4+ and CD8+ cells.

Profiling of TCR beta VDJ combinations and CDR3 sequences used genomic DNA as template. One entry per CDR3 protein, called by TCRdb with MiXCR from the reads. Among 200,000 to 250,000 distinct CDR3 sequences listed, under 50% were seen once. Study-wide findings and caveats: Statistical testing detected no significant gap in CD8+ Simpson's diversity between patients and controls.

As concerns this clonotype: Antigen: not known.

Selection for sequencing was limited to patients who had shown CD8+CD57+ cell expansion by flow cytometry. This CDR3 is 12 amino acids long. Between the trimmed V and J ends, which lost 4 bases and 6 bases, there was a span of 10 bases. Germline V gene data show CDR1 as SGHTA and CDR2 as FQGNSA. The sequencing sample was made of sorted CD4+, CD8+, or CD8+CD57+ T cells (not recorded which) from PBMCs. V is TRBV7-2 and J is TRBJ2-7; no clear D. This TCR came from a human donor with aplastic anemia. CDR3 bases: TGTGCCAGCAGCTCCCCCCTTGGCGAGCAGTACTTC. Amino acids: CASSSPLGEQYF.